These 21 T cell receptor beta chains were all obtained from the same sample, sequenced in a study of response to subunit inactivated influenza vaccine. Each CDR3 protein is one row after TCRdb ran MiXCR on the RT-PCR reads. The sample consists of about 240,000 distinct CDR3 sequences, 10% to 15% of them appearing once. The material sequenced was non-naive T cells sorted from PBMCs, taken 14 to 15 days before vaccination. Source of these receptors: a man over 45 who received an inactivated influenza vaccine.

V is TRBV14 and J is TRBJ2-7; D is possibly TRBD1 (6 bases). Germline V CDR1 and CDR2: SGHDN, FVKESK. This CDR3 is built from 13 residues. Trimming took off 6 bases at V and 2 bases at J, with 11 bases between the two ends. Written as DNA, the CDR3 is TGTGCCAGCAGGCCGGGACACACCTACGAGCAGTACTTC. Translation: CASRPGHTYEQYF.

This clonotype has just one count. The chain is built from TRBV20-1 and TRBJ1-5, with D uncertain. The CDR3 extends over 15 amino acids. In germline, CDR1 is DFQATT, CDR2 SNEGSKA (reference sequence). V shed 1 base and J shed 10 bases, with 20 bases lying between them. In nucleotides, the CDR3 is TGCAGTGCTAGAGCTTTTGTAGCCGGAGCCAGCCCCCAGCATTTT. It is translated as CSARAFVAGASPQHF.

In its sample, this clonotype was seen many times. The chain couples TRBV20-1 to TRBJ2-5; D might be TRBD1 (6 bases). The CDR3 consists of 13 residues. Trimming cost V 5 bases and J 0 bases, with 10 bases left between them. Germline V gene sequence: CDR1 DFQATT, CDR2 SNEGSKA (reference sequence). The CDR3 here is CSADGTNQETQYF. DNA for the CDR3: TGCAGTGCTGACGGGACAAACCAAGAGACCCAGTACTTC.

In the case of this clonotype: A read error is possible here, since a much larger clone lies one base away. The chain uses TRBV12-3 or TRBV12-4 and TRBJ2-3, with TRBD1 as a possible D gene (6 bases). The CDR3 is made up of 15 amino acids. Trimming pared 6 bases from V and 2 bases from J, leaving 15 bases between. CDR3 nucleotide sequence: TGTGCCAGCAGACCCAGGGGCCGCCCCACAGATACGCAGTATTTT. It encodes CASRPRGRPTDTQYF.

By proportion, this clonotype is medium-sized (0.01 to 0.1%). The chain links TRBV7-6 to TRBJ2-1; D gene ambiguous. The V gene's germline CDR1 is SGHVS and CDR2 FNYEAQ. The V gene lost 1 base and the J gene lost 3 bases, with 10 bases spanning the gap. This CDR3 comprises 15 residues. CDR3 nucleotide sequence: TGTGCCAGCAGCTTAGAACTGGCTCACTACAATGAGCAGTTCTTC. It yields the protein CASSLELAHYNEQFF.

This clonotype was detected a few times. The J gene is TRBJ1-2, the V gene TRBV4-3, with D hard to call. The CDR3 consists of 12 residues. V shed 1 base and J shed 3 bases, with 3 bases lying between them. Per the germline V gene, CDR1 is LGHNA and CDR2 is YSLEER. CDR3 residues: CASSQADYGYTF. As DNA, the CDR3 is TGCGCCAGCAGCCAAGCGGACTATGGCTACACCTTC.

This clonotype has only a few counts. This chain links TRBV20-1 with TRBJ1-1; D remains unclear. CDR3 length: 11 amino acids. Germline assignment: CDR1 DFQATT and CDR2 SNEGSKA (reference sequence). Trimming shortened V by 5 bases and J by 1 base, and 5 bases separated the two germline ends. CDR3 protein: CSAPANTEAFF. The CDR3 region has the DNA TGCAGTGCTCCCGCGAACACTGAAGCTTTCTTT.

The chain recombines TRBV7-6 with TRBJ2-3; either TRBD1 or TRBD2 may fit D (5 bases each). The CDR3 is 13 residues long. Trimming left V 5 bases short and J 5 bases short, with 11 bases between. Germline V gene lookup returns CDR1 SGHVS and CDR2 FNYEAQ. The CDR3 nucleotides are TGTGCCAGCAGCCGGGACGCCGGAGATACGCAGTATTTT. Encoded protein: CASSRDAGDTQYF.

This clonotype was seen a few times. The V call is TRBV20-1, the J call TRBJ2-3, with D possibly matching TRBD1 (6 bases). V lost 6 bases and J 2 bases, leaving 9 bases between the germline ends. The CDR3 is 12 residues long. Germline loops: CDR1 DFQATT, CDR2 SNEGSKA (reference sequence). The CDR3 nucleotides are TGCAGTGCCAGGGGTGACACAGATACGCAGTATTTT. Its protein product is CSARGDTDTQYF.

The V gene is TRBV29-1, the J gene TRBJ2-3; 13 bases agree with TRBD2. The CDR3 runs to 16 residues. V lost 3 bases and J lost 0; bases outside the gene matches: 3. Germline assignment: CDR1 SQVTM and CDR2 ANQGSEA. CDR3 nucleotide sequence: TGCAGCGTTGACGGGACTAGCGGGACTAGCACAGATACGCAGTATTTT. Protein: CSVDGTSGTSTDTQYF.

This clonotype was found many times. This rearrangement joins TRBV12-3 or TRBV12-4 to TRBJ2-5; D may be TRBD1 or TRBD2 (6 bases each). The CDR3 runs 14 residues. Trimming took off 2 bases at V and 9 bases at J, with 16 bases between the two ends. DNA for the CDR3: TGTGCCAGCAGTTTAAAGGCCCTAGGGGGGCCCCAGTACTTC. Amino acid sequence: CASSLKALGGPQYF.

The V call is TRBV28, the J call TRBJ2-1; no firm D call. Germline V gene sequence: CDR1 MDHEN, CDR2 SYDVKM. The CDR3 consists of 13 residues. Deletions cut 5 bases from V and 7 bases from J, with 12 bases between. The CDR3 reads CASSPLLINEQFF. As DNA, the CDR3 is TGTGCCAGCAGTCCCCTCCTTATTAATGAGCAGTTCTTC.

V usage is TRBV4-2 and J usage is TRBJ1-2, with D unclear. The CDR3 runs to 13 residues. Trimming shortened V by 1 base and J by 5 bases, and 8 bases separated the two germline ends. The germline V gene encodes CDR1 LGHNA and CDR2 YNFKEQ. CDR3 sequence reads: CASSQATDYGYTF. CDR3 bases: TGTGCCAGCAGCCAAGCAACAGATTATGGCTACACCTTC.

This clonotype was found a few times. The rearrangement joins TRBV4-1 to TRBJ1-6; D unclear. Germline lookup yields CDR1 MGHRA and CDR2 YSYEKL. V shed 4 bases and J shed 7 bases, with 17 bases lying between them. The CDR3 sequence is 16 residues long. CDR3 sequence reads: CASSPLQRAGNSPLHF. The CDR3 DNA sequence: TGCGCCAGCAGCCCCCTCCAGAGGGCTGGGAATTCACCCCTCCACTTT.

This clonotype showed up many times. This sequence joins TRBV7-2 and TRBJ2-1; 9 positions agree with TRBD2. Germline assignment: CDR1 SGHTA and CDR2 FQGNSA. The CDR3 covers 15 residues. Losses at the gene ends were 1 base for V and 12 bases for J; bases not matched to a gene: 10. CDR3 region: CASSLDAAGGRWQFF. CDR3 DNA: TGTGCCAGCAGCTTAGACGCGGCGGGAGGGCGATGGCAGTTCTTC.

This clonotype was counted at least ten times. The J gene is TRBJ1-2, the V gene TRBV5-5, with D uncertain. Germline CDR1 is SGHKS and CDR2 is YYEKEE (reference sequence). V shed 0 bases and J shed 0 bases, with 15 bases lying between them. The CDR3 loop spans 17 amino acids. The CDR3 nucleotides read TGTGCCAGCAGCTTGGAGGATTTCATAAGAGCTAACTATGGCTACACCTTC. This translates into CASSLEDFIRANYGYTF. The whole variable domain, remainder taken from reference TRBV5-5 and TRBJ1-2, is DAGVTQSPTHLIKTRGQQVTLRCSPISGHKSVSWYQQVLGQGPQFIFQYYEKEERGRGNFPDRFSARQFPNYSSELNVNALLLGDSALYLCASSLEDFIRANYGYTFGSGTRLTVV.

This clonotype has just a few counts. This sequence joins TRBV27 and TRBJ2-2; TRBD2 matches 11 bases. The CDR3 totals 16 residues. The ends lost 6 bases at V and 5 bases at J; junction bases unmatched: 8. The germline CDR1 and CDR2 sequences are MNHEY and SMNVEV (reference sequence). The CDR3: CASRPIGLAGTGELFF. The CDR3 DNA sequence: TGTGCCAGCAGACCTATCGGACTAGCGGGTACCGGGGAGCTGTTTTTT.

This clonotype was counted a few times. The rearrangement links TRBV4-1 to TRBJ2-1; D perhaps matches TRBD1 (5 bases). Looked up from germline, CDR1 is MGHRA and CDR2 is YSYEKL. Trimming stripped 0 bases from V and 6 bases from J, with 12 bases between. The CDR3 covers 15 residues. The chain's CDR3 is CASSQEGIGANEQFF. In nucleotides, the CDR3 is TGCGCCAGCAGCCAAGAAGGTATAGGGGCCAATGAGCAGTTCTTC.

The chain employs TRBV19 and TRBJ2-1; 7 bases line up with TRBD2. V dropped 3 bases and J dropped 9; count of bases not matched to a gene: 2. The CDR3 loop spans 12 amino acids. The germline V gene has CDR1 LNHDA and CDR2 SQIVND (reference sequence). Written as DNA, the CDR3 is TGTGCCAGTAGTATGGGAGGGATTGAGCAGTTCTTC. This translates into CASSMGGIEQFF.

This clonotype has a handful of counts. The genes are TRBV27 and TRBJ1-1; 8 bases fit TRBD1. V dropped 7 bases and J dropped 4; count of bases not matched to a gene: 8. This CDR3 is built from 14 residues. Germline assignment: CDR1 MNHEY and CDR2 SMNVEV (reference sequence). CDR3 sequence (DNA): TGTGCCAGCACCACAAGACAGGGGACCACTGAAGCTTTCTTT. Its translation: CASTTRQGTTEAFF.

V and J are TRBV6-2 or TRBV6-3 and TRBJ2-1, with a tentative D call TRBD1 (5 bases). V dropped 6 bases and J dropped 1 base, with 19 bases sitting between them. Germline-derived CDR1 and CDR2 are MNHEY and SVGEGT. CDR3 length: 17 amino acids. The CDR3 DNA is TGTGCCAGCAGCTACCCAGGGCGGCAGAAATCCTACAATGAGCAGTTCTTC. Translated: CASSYPGRQKSYNEQFF.